The rows below give T cell receptor beta chains drawn from one sample of a study of CD8+ T cells in alopecia areata. Produced via immunoSEQ multiplex PCR; TCRdb's table is partial and in-frame only. Among nearly 200,000 clones listed, roughly 64% were seen once. Sequences were derived from CD4+ T cells sorted from blood, sampled at week 24, from a patient treated with tofacitinib. The origin of the receptors is a human donor with alopecia areata. The CDR3 runs from the conserved cysteine through the conserved F or W. Fields, in order: CDR3 protein, CDR3 DNA, J gene, V gene, D gene, clone size. The D gene is left open where the match is weak. Only some rows state a clone size, as once, few, many or a class for expanded clones.

CSVGKTSGYEQYF,TGCAGCGTTGGGAAGACTAGCGGTTACGAGCAGTACTTC,TRBJ2-7,TRBV29-1,TRBD2,NA
CAWSVNRDNYGYTF,TGTGCCTGGAGTGTAAACCGGGATAACTATGGCTACACCTTC,TRBJ1-2,TRBV30,NA,NA
CASNSNTEAFF,TGTGCCAGCAATTCGAACACTGAAGCTTTCTTT,TRBJ1-1,TRBV28,NA,NA
CASSYMPGPGELFF,TGTGCCAGCAGCTATATGCCAGGGCCCGGGGAGCTGTTTTTT,TRBJ2-2,TRBV5-6,NA,NA
CASSTGPGFYEQYF,TGTGCCAGCTCGACGGGACCGGGGTTCTACGAGCAGTACTTC,TRBJ2-7,TRBV18,NA,few
CASSQGTEETQYF,TGCGCCAGCAGCCAGGGGACCGAGGAGACCCAGTACTTC,TRBJ2-5,TRBV5-1,NA,NA
CASSLGTANYGYTF,TGTGCCAGCAGCCTAGGGACAGCCAACTATGGCTACACCTTC,TRBJ1-2,TRBV7-2,TRBD1,NA
CASSRWTGGDTQYF,TGTGCCAGCAGCCGCTGGACCGGGGGAGATACGCAGTATTTT,TRBJ2-3,TRBV14,NA,few
CASSPLQETQYF,TGTGCCAGCTCACCACTTCAAGAGACCCAGTACTTC,TRBJ2-5,TRBV18,NA,once
CASRKALRTYEQYF,TGTGCCAGCAGAAAGGCCTTGAGGACCTACGAGCAGTACTTC,TRBJ2-7,TRBV2,NA,NA
CASSPSGTSSNEQFF,TGCGCCAGCAGCCCATCCGGGACGAGCTCCAATGAGCAGTTCTTC,TRBJ2-1,TRBV5-1,NA,NA
CSVTAGGSYGYTF,TGCAGCGTAACGGCAGGGGGCTCCTATGGCTACACCTTC,TRBJ1-2,TRBV29-1,TRBD1,NA
CAWGDSGNTIYF,TGTGCCTGGGGAGACTCTGGAAACACCATATATTTT,TRBJ1-3,TRBV30,NA,few
CASSELAGGPDTQYF,TGTGCCAGCAGTGAACTAGCGGGGGGGCCAGATACGCAGTATTTT,TRBJ2-3,TRBV6-1,TRBD2,few
CASSLDGRHNQPQHF,TGTGCCAGCAGTTTAGATGGGCGGCACAATCAGCCCCAGCATTTT,TRBJ1-5,TRBV27,NA,NA
CASSYSTGGYGTDTQYF,TGCGCCAGCAGCTACTCGACAGGGGGCTATGGCACAGATACGCAGTATTTT,TRBJ2-3,TRBV5-1,TRBD1,NA
CASSVGVGPSGRSYEQYF,TGTGCCAGCAGCGTAGGAGTCGGACCGTCGGGGCGGAGTTACGAGCAGTACTTC,TRBJ2-7,TRBV9,NA,few
CASSRGQGENYGYTF,TGTGCCAGCAGCCGCGGACAGGGGGAAAACTATGGCTACACCTTC,TRBJ1-2,TRBV7-6,TRBD1,few
CASSLTPETQYF,TGTGCCAGCAGCTTAACCCCGGAGACCCAGTACTTC,TRBJ2-5,TRBV7-2,NA,NA
CASSLGSGVQETQYF,TGCGCCAGCAGCTTGGGTAGCGGGGTCCAAGAGACCCAGTACTTC,TRBJ2-5,TRBV5-1,TRBD2,NA
CASSEHGGRGSTF,TGTGCCAGCAGTGAACATGGAGGGAGGGGCTCGACCTTC,TRBJ1-2,TRBV2,NA,NA
CASSVGAQSSSGNTIYF,TGTGCCAGCAGCGTGGGGGCACAGTCTAGCTCTGGAAACACCATATATTTT,TRBJ1-3,TRBV7-2,NA,few
CASSSGTKGRPQHF,TGTGCCAGCAGCTCCGGGACTAAGGGGAGGCCCCAGCATTTT,TRBJ1-5,TRBV5-6,NA,once
CASSSQGAGDIQYF,TGTGCCAGCAGCTCGCAGGGGGCGGGAGACATTCAGTACTTC,TRBJ2-4,TRBV5-6,NA,NA
CASSSTGHSNQPQHF,TGTGCCAGCAGTTCCACAGGGCATAGCAATCAGCCCCAGCATTTT,TRBJ1-5,TRBV6-5,NA,NA
CAARDYNEQFF,TGTGCCGCCAGGGACTACAATGAGCAGTTCTTC,TRBJ2-1,TRBV10-3,NA,few
CASSRDLEETQYF,TGTGCCAGCAGCCGGGACTTAGAAGAGACCCAGTACTTC,TRBJ2-5,TRBV7-2,NA,NA
CASSQALAGVYNEQFF,TGCGCCAGCAGCCAAGCACTAGCGGGAGTCTACAATGAGCAGTTCTTC,TRBJ2-1,TRBV4-1,TRBD2,NA
CASSFVGGSTDTQYF,TGTGCCAGCAGCTTCGTCGGCGGTAGCACAGATACGCAGTATTTT,TRBJ2-3,TRBV7-9,NA,once
CASSQGSRDTQYF,TGCGCCAGCAGCCAAGGCTCCAGAGATACGCAGTATTTT,TRBJ2-3,TRBV4-1,NA,NA
CASIRDRSSYEQYF,TGTGCCAGCATCCGGGACAGGAGCTCCTACGAGCAGTACTTC,TRBJ2-7,TRBV2,TRBD1,NA
CASSQDVVAEAFF,TGTGCCAGCAGCCAAGATGTGGTCGCTGAAGCTTTCTTT,TRBJ1-1,TRBV4-2,NA,few
CAWRSGGFGYTF,TGTGCCTGGAGGTCAGGGGGCTTTGGCTACACCTTC,TRBJ1-2,TRBV30,TRBD1,NA
CASSLVEGGPEAFF,TGTGCCAGCAGCCTCGTGGAGGGCGGACCTGAAGCTTTCTTT,TRBJ1-1,TRBV7-9,NA,many
CAWSVIGGDFTVRAFF,TGTGCCTGGAGTGTTATAGGGGGCGATTTCACGGTCCGAGCTTTCTTT,TRBJ1-1,TRBV30,TRBD1,NA
CASSAQGGDYGYTF,TGTGCCAGCAGCGCCCAGGGAGGGGACTATGGCTACACCTTC,TRBJ1-2,TRBV7-2,NA,NA
CSVTTSGGATDTQYF,TGCAGCGTCACCACTAGCGGGGGGGCCACAGATACGCAGTATTTT,TRBJ2-3,TRBV29-1,TRBD2,NA
CASSFTQAANEKLFF,TGTGCCAGCAGCTTCACTCAGGCGGCTAATGAAAAACTGTTTTTT,TRBJ1-4,TRBV11-2,NA,few
CASRSTGADPTDTQYF,TGTGCCAGCAGGAGTACAGGGGCCGATCCCACAGATACGCAGTATTTT,TRBJ2-3,TRBV2,TRBD1,NA
CSVVRAGEGYTF,TGCAGCGTTGTTAGGGCAGGGGAAGGCTACACCTTC,TRBJ1-2,TRBV29-1,NA,few
CAIKVAGKNTGELFF,TGTGCCATCAAGGTAGCGGGAAAGAACACCGGGGAGCTGTTTTTT,TRBJ2-2,TRBV10-3,TRBD2,NA
CASSQGVSSGKQETQYF,TGTGCCAGCAGCCAAGGGGTCTCTAGCGGAAAGCAAGAGACCCAGTACTTC,TRBJ2-5,TRBV4-2,TRBD2,NA
CASSPFPDEKLFF,TGCGCCAGCAGTCCCTTTCCCGATGAAAAACTGTTTTTT,TRBJ1-4,TRBV23-1,NA,NA
CASSEGDYGYTF,TGCGCCAGCAGCGAGGGCGACTATGGCTACACCTTC,TRBJ1-2,TRBV4-1,NA,once
CASSPPLVRVTETQYF,TGCGCCAGCAGTCCCCCGTTGGTGCGGGTTACGGAGACCCAGTACTTC,TRBJ2-5,TRBV23-1,NA,once
CASSPDRRYGYTF,TGTGCCAGCAGCCCAGACAGACGGTATGGCTACACCTTC,TRBJ1-2,TRBV11-1,NA,NA
CASSFSRSSGANVLTF,TGCGCCAGCAGCTTCTCGCGTTCATCTGGGGCCAACGTCCTGACTTTC,TRBJ2-6,TRBV5-1,NA,NA
CASSIGTGKGNEQYF,TGCGCCAGCAGCATCGGGACAGGGAAAGGAAACGAGCAGTACTTC,TRBJ2-7,TRBV5-1,TRBD1,NA
CASSPLGASSYEQYF,TGTGCCAGCAGCCCCTTGGGGGCTTCTTCCTACGAGCAGTACTTC,TRBJ2-7,TRBV7-2,NA,once
CASGHTGNEQYF,TGCGCCAGCGGACATACAGGGAACGAGCAGTACTTC,TRBJ2-7,TRBV5-1,NA,few
CASSVGRGEQFF,TGTGCCAGCAGCGTAGGGAGGGGTGAGCAGTTCTTC,TRBJ2-1,TRBV9,NA,NA
CASSRTSTGSYEQYF,TGTGCCAGCTCCAGAACCTCGACAGGATCTTACGAGCAGTACTTC,TRBJ2-7,TRBV27,NA,NA
CASSYSLAGAYEQYF,TGTGCCAGCAGTTACTCCCTAGCGGGAGCCTACGAGCAGTACTTC,TRBJ2-7,TRBV6-5,TRBD2,few